The 20 T cell receptor beta chains given below trace back to one sample, sequenced in a study of control samples from healthy donors and cancer patients. Some clones are missing from TCRdb's copy, which holds only in-frame ones; the method was immunoSEQ multiplex PCR. This sample has roughly 88,000 clones, with approximately 93% found just once. The sample consisted of blood. The receptors here all came from a woman aged 30 to 39 in good health.

The chain recombines TRBV2 with TRBJ1-5, with no clear D. The CDR3 contains 15 residues. Germline V gene data show CDR1 as SNHLY and CDR2 as FYNNEI. V was cut by 4 bases and J by 6 bases, with 16 bases left in between. The CDR3 region has the DNA TGTGCCAGCAGTGGGGGTGCGGGAGGCATTCAGCCCCAGCATTTT. Protein: CASSGGAGGIQPQHF.

J is TRBJ2-3 and V is TRBV30; D is unresolved. The germline CDR1 and CDR2 sequences are GTSNPN and SVGIG (reference sequence). The CDR3 contains 12 residues. Between the trimmed V and J ends, which lost 3 bases and 2 bases, there was a span of 6 bases. CDR3 loop: CAWSPYTDTQYF. The CDR3 coding sequence is TGTGCCTGGAGCCCGTACACAGATACGCAGTATTTT.

The V gene is TRBV16, the J gene TRBJ1-2; no reliable D call. The germline V gene has CDR1 KGHSY and CDR2 FQNENV. V was shortened by 0 bases and J by 8 bases, with 7 bases between the two germline ends. The CDR3 loop spans 12 amino acids. The CDR3 reads CASSQSRAGYTF. The CDR3 DNA is TGTGCCAGCAGCCAATCGAGGGCCGGCTACACCTTC.

This rearrangement joins TRBV28 to TRBJ1-3, with a weak D call TRBD1 (5 bases). V was trimmed by 3 bases and J by 2 bases, leaving 17 bases between them. Germline loops: CDR1 MDHEN, CDR2 SYDVKM. The CDR3 contains 17 residues. The CDR3 sequence is CASSFGGGGRTGNTIYF. Here the CDR3 DNA reads TGTGCCAGCAGTTTCGGTGGGGGAGGGCGCACTGGAAACACCATATATTTT.

The gene calls are TRBV7-8 and TRBJ1-2, with 10 bases lining up with TRBD1. CDR1 SGHVS and CDR2 FQNEAQ come from the germline V gene. CDR3 length: 16 amino acids. With V trimmed by 7 bases and J by 4 bases, 12 bases remained unmatched. The CDR3 nucleotides are TGTGCCAGCACCCCTTCTCCGGGACAGGGGTCCTATGGCTACACCTTC. As protein: CASTPSPGQGSYGYTF.

V usage is TRBV5-1 and J usage is TRBJ1-1, with D possibly TRBD1 on 5 matching bases. Germline CDR1 SGHRS, CDR2 YFSETQ. Trimming cost V 4 bases and J 3 bases, with 16 bases left between them. This CDR3 is built from 15 residues. CDR3 sequence (DNA): TGCGCCAGCAGCAAGACGGGGGTTCGGGACACTGAAGCTTTCTTT. Residues: CASSKTGVRDTEAFF.

The chain combines TRBV6-4 with TRBJ1-1; no firm D call. The CDR3 spans 13 residues. Looked up from germline, CDR1 is MRHNA and CDR2 is SNTAGT. The V end lost 4 bases, the J end lost 1 base, and 7 bases lay between the germline ends. The CDR3 protein is CASSGGENTEAFF. The CDR3 region has the DNA TGTGCCAGCAGTGGGGGAGAGAACACTGAAGCTTTCTTT.

The V call is TRBV6-2 or TRBV6-3, the J call TRBJ2-5; the D gene is possibly TRBD2 (6 bases). CDR3 length: 15 amino acids. Looked up from germline, CDR1 is MNHEY and CDR2 is SVGEGT. The V end lost 2 bases, the J end lost 0 bases, and 10 bases lay between the germline ends. CDR3 region: CASSYSGSYQETQYF. DNA of the CDR3: TGTGCCAGCAGTTACAGCGGGTCGTACCAAGAGACCCAGTACTTC.

The chain employs TRBV2 and TRBJ2-5; unclear D gene. The V gene lost 4 bases and the J gene lost 4 bases, with 16 bases spanning the gap. This CDR3 comprises 15 residues. The germline CDR1 and CDR2 sequences are SNHLY and FYNNEI. CDR3: CASSGSQARSETQYF. The DNA of the CDR3 is TGTGCCAGCAGTGGGAGTCAGGCCAGGTCAGAGACCCAGTACTTC.

The V and J genes are TRBV7-9 and TRBJ2-5, with 7 positions matching TRBD1. Trimming removed 5 bases from V and 5 bases from J; junction bases left unmatched: 5. This CDR3 is 13 amino acids long. CDR1 is SEHNR, CDR2 FQNEAQ, per germline (reference sequence). CDR3 region: CASSDYRGETQYF. CDR3 nucleotides: TGTGCCAGCAGCGACTACAGGGGTGAGACCCAGTACTTC.

CDR3 protein: CASSQNTGELFF. The CDR3 region has the DNA TGTGCCAGCAGTCAAAACACCGGGGAGCTGTTTTTT. V and J are TRBV27 and TRBJ2-2; the D is unclear. This CDR3 has 12 residues. The V and J ends lost 5 bases and 2 bases respectively, with 3 bases between them. CDR1 is MNHEY and CDR2 is SMNVEV in the germline V gene (reference sequence).

V gene TRBV5-1 combines with J gene TRBJ2-1; no clear D gene. In germline, CDR1 is SGHRS, CDR2 YFSETQ. The CDR3 consists of 12 residues. Trimming took 0 bases from V and 5 from J, leaving 3 bases between them. CDR3 amino acids: CASSLAHNEQFF. CDR3 DNA: TGCGCCAGCAGCTTGGCCCACAATGAGCAGTTCTTC. Full variable domain (outside the CDR3, taken from reference TRBV5-1 and TRBJ2-1): KAGVTQTPRYLIKTRGQQVTLSCSPISGHRSVSWYQQTPGQGLQFLFEYFSETQRNKGNFPGRFSGRQFSNSRSEMNVSTLELGDSALYLCASSLAHNEQFFGPGTRLTVL.

V is TRBV7-2 and J is TRBJ1-4, with D tentatively TRBD1 (6 bases). V dropped 1 base and J dropped 2 bases, with 8 bases sitting between them. This CDR3 has 15 amino acids. Germline V gene sequence: CDR1 SGHTA, CDR2 FQGNSA. CDR3 coding DNA: TGTGCCAGCAGCTTAGTTGGGGGCACTAATGAAAAACTGTTTTTT. Encoded protein: CASSLVGGTNEKLFF.

The gene calls are TRBV5-5 and TRBJ1-1; D perhaps matches TRBD1 (6 bases). The CDR3 spans 14 residues. Between the trimmed V and J ends, which lost 4 bases and 1 base, there was a span of 11 bases. CDR1 and CDR2 (germline): SGHKS, YYEKEE (reference sequence). In DNA, the CDR3 is TGTGCCAGCAGCCCGGGACATCGGAACACTGAAGCTTTCTTT. Translated: CASSPGHRNTEAFF.

This sequence joins TRBV4-1 and TRBJ2-3, with D possibly being TRBD1 (6 bases). Germline values: CDR1 MGHRA, CDR2 YSYEKL. Trimming cost V 0 bases and J 1 base, with 17 bases left between them. There are 18 residues in the CDR3. DNA for the CDR3: TGCGCCAGCAGCCAAGATCTATGGGGGCGAGACCGCACAGATACGCAGTATTTT. Translation gives CASSQDLWGRDRTDTQYF.

The chain joins TRBV5-1 to TRBJ1-3; D might be TRBD1 (5 bases). CDR3 length: 14 amino acids. CDR1 is SGHRS, CDR2 YFSETQ, per germline. V was clipped by 4 bases and J by 2 bases, with 10 bases between them. CDR3 amino acids: CASSAGGAGNTIYF. CDR3 DNA sequence: TGCGCCAGCAGCGCCGGGGGTGCTGGAAACACCATATATTTT.

The chain joins TRBV7-2 to TRBJ1-5; D unresolved. The CDR3 runs to 13 residues. V was shortened by 4 bases and J by 3 bases, with 7 bases between the two germline ends. The germline V gene has CDR1 SGHTA and CDR2 FQGNSA. In DNA form, the CDR3 reads TGTGCCAGCAGCTCCCGCGCCAATCAGCCCCAGCATTTT. Residues: CASSSRANQPQHF.

The chain links TRBV19 to TRBJ2-1, with 8 bases fitting TRBD1. The V gene's germline CDR1 is LNHDA and CDR2 SQIVND (reference sequence). This CDR3 region has 17 residues. V dropped 2 bases and J dropped 2; count of bases not matched to a gene: 8. DNA of the CDR3: TGTGCCAGTAGTATATACGGCGGACAGGGCACCTACAATGAGCAGTTCTTC. Amino acids: CASSIYGGQGTYNEQFF.

The chain recombines TRBV4-1 with TRBJ2-6, with a tentative D call TRBD2 (5 bases). Germline V gives CDR1 MGHRA, CDR2 YSYEKL. The CDR3 extends over 18 amino acids. The V gene lost 1 base and the J gene lost 3 bases, with 16 bases spanning the gap. The CDR3 is CASSQVFPGERGANVLTF. CDR3 nucleotides: TGCGCCAGCAGCCAAGTTTTCCCTGGGGAGCGTGGGGCCAACGTCCTGACTTTC.

The chain is built from TRBV29-1 and TRBJ1-4, with a tentative D call TRBD1 (6 bases). The CDR3 extends over 17 amino acids. Trimming pared 6 bases from V and 5 bases from J, leaving 25 bases between. Germline CDR1 SQVTM, CDR2 ANQGSEA. The CDR3 region is CSVLGREGQTLNEKLFF. CDR3 nucleotides: TGCAGCGTGTTAGGACGCGAAGGACAGACCTTAAATGAAAAACTGTTTTTT.